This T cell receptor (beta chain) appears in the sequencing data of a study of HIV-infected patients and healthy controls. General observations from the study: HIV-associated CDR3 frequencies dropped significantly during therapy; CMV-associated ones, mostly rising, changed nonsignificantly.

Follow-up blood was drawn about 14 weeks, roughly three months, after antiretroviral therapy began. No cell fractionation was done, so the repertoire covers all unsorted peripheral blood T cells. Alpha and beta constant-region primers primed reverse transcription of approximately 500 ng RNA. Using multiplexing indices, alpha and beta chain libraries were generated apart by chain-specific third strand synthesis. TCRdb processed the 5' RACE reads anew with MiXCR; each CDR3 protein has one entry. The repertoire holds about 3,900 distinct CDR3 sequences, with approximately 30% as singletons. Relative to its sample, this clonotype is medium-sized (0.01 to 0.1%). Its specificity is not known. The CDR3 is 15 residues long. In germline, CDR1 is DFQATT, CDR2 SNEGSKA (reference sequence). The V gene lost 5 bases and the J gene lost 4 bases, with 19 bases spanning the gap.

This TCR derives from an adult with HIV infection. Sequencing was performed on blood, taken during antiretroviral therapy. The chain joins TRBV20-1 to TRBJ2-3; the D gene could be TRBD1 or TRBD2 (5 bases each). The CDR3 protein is CSAWESRGAPDTQYF. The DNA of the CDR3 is TGCAGTGCTTGGGAATCGAGGGGAGCCCCAGATACGCAGTATTTT.